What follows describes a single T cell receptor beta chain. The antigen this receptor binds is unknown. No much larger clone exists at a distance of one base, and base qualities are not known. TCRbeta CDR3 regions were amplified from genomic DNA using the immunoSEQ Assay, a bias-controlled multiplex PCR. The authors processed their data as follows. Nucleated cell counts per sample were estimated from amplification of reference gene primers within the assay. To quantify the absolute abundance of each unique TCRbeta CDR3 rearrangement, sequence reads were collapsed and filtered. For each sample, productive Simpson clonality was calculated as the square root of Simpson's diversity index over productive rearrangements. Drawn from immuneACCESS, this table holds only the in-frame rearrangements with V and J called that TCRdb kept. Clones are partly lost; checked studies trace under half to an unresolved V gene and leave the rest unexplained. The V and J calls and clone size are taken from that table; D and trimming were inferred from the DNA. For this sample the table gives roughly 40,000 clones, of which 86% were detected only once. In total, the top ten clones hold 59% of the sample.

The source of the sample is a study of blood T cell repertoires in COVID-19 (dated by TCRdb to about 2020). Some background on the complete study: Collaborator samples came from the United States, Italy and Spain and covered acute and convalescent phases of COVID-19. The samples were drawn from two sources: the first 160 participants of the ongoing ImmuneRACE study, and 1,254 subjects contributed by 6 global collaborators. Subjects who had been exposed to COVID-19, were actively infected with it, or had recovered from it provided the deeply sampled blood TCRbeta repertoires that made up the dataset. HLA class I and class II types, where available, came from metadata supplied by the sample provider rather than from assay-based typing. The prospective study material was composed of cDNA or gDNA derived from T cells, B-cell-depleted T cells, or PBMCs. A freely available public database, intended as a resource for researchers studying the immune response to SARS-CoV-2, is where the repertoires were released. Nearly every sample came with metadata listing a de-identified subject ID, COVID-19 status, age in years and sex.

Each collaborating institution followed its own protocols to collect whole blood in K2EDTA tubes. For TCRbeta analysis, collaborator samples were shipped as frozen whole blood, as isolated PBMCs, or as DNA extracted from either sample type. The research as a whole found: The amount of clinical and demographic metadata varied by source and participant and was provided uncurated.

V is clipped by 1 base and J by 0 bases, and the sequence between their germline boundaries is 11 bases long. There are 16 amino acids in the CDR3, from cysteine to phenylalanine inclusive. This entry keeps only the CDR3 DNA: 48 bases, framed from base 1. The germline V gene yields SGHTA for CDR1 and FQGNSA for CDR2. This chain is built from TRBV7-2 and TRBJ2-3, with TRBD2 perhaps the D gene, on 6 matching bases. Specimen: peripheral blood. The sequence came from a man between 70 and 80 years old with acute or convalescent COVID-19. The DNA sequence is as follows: TGTGCCAGCAGCTTAGATCCCAGCGGGAGCACAGATACGCAGTATTTT. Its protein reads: CASSLDPSGSTDTQYF.